This T cell receptor beta chain originates from a study of Ad26.COV2.S vaccination and SARS-CoV-2 variants. The wider study: Participants got Ad26.COV2.S intramuscularly, once or twice 56 days apart. Study-level findings and limits: Possibly, TCR breadth and depth analyses underestimated total T cell responses. Similar non-spike TCR breadth was seen in vaccine and placebo recipients.

Clones were sequenced by immunoSEQ multiplex PCR, and TCRdb holds only the in-frame ones, with some missing. Among 350,000 to 400,000 clones listed, about nine tenths were seen once. Of note for this clone: What it recognizes is unknown. Other DNA sequences of this sample code for an identical CDR3.

This CDR3 region has 14 residues. The germline V gene has CDR1 SGHRS and CDR2 YFSETQ. Deletions cut 0 bases from V and 4 bases from J, with 9 bases between. The sample's treatment: roughly 18 received Ad26.COV2.S at low or high dose, single or two shots; roughly five received placebo; per-sample allocation not given. Sampling happened 63 days after the first vaccine or placebo injection. J is TRBJ2-3 and V is TRBV5-1, with no clear D. Here the sequenced sample was peripheral blood, taken in a trial of Ad26.COV2.S vaccine versus placebo. This clonotype originated in a person aged 18-60 years who received the Ad26.COV2.S COVID-19 vaccine or a placebo. The CDR3 here is CASSLGAGSDTQYF. DNA for the CDR3: TGCGCCAGCAGCTTGGGGGCAGGATCAGATACGCAGTATTTT.